Listed here is a single T cell receptor (beta chain). Trimming removed 0 bases at V and 5 bases at J, with 10 bases between. CDR3 length: 15 amino acids. Germline loops: CDR1 MNHNY, CDR2 SVGAGI (reference sequence). Profiled with immunoSEQ multiplex PCR; TCRdb holds only in-frame clones, not every one. The profile shows just over 350,000 clones, roughly nine tenths of them singletons. The record originates from a study of blood T cell repertoires in COVID-19. Across the study: Sources were T cells, B-cell-depleted T cells, or PBMCs; the material itself was cDNA or gDNA.

The source of this sequence is a woman in her 30s who had recovered from COVID-19. This chain joins TRBV6-6 and TRBJ2-2, with TRBD2 as a possible D gene (5 bases). Sequenced input: PBMCs or T cells enriched from blood (not recorded which). The CDR3 here is CASSYSAGGTGELFF. DNA for the CDR3: TGTGCCAGCAGTTACTCAGCTGGCGGGACCGGGGAGCTGTTTTTT.